This TCR beta chain was sequenced in a study of CD8 T cells in ankylosing spondylitis. Quantitative barcoded 5'-RACE was used to prepare TCR beta libraries. MiXCR, applied by TCRdb to the 5' RACE reads, yields one record per CDR3 protein. The sample records roughly 230,000 distinct CDR3 sequences, over 9.5% being singletons. Study-wide results and limits: A CD8+ phenotype characterized the disease-linked clones, which were relatively rare in peripheral blood. Made up of fewer than ten highly homologous variants, a TCR beta motif appeared characteristic of ankylosing spondylitis blood. Reportedly, significant enrichment of disease-linked clones occurred in matched ankylosing spondylitis synovial fluid.

V gave up 3 bases and J gave up 8 bases; unmatched junction bases: 11. There are 15 residues in the CDR3. CDR1 is DFQATT, CDR2 SNEGSKA, per germline (reference sequence). Ten or more counts support this clonotype. As yet, its antigen is unknown. Sequenced input: blood, either unsorted or a sorted T cell fraction (not recorded which). V and J are TRBV20-1 and TRBJ2-1; 9 positions match TRBD2. This TCR was sampled from a male donor with ankylosing spondylitis or in good health (not recorded which). The CDR3 DNA reads TGCAGTGCTAGTCATAAGCGGGGGGCTTCTTATGAGCAGTTCTTC. Translating it yields CSASHKRGASYEQFF.